The source of this TCR beta chain is a study of shared clonotypes between healthy human individuals (dated by TCRdb to the early 2020s). Study-wide context: The cohort comprised two women and three men aged 18 to 49 years. To estimate repertoire size and how much clonotype sharing occurs between individuals, the study deeply sequenced the blood TCR repertoires of about five healthy adults. For each donor, three plates each were used for CD4 naive and CD4 memory, two plates were used for CD8 naive, and one plate was used for CD8 memory. To increase sequencing depth and limit assay-specific biases, TCR repertoire library preparation and sequencing were carried out by different laboratories using diverse techniques. Per donor, leukapheresis produced somewhere between about 0.94 and 9 billion PBMCs. The study at large found these results: Even with the large sequencing depth, rarefaction of the sorted-subset datasets indicated that sequencing was incomplete. Approximately 5% of naive CD4, around 4% of naive CD8, around 2.3% of memory CD4, and over 0.35% of memory CD8 clonotypes were shared across a few donors. Only blood was sampled, and tissue TCR repertoires likely differ from those in blood. The genetic and exposure-history diversity represented was limited by the small number of donors. Higher generation probabilities were observed for clonotypes shared by all four sorted-subset donors than for non-shared clonotypes. Naive subsets generally had larger estimated clonotype richness than memory subsets did. Pairwise subsampling led to the expectation that sequencing depth would affect the degree of clonotype sharing among donors.

Using the deep immunoSEQ assay, TCR CDR3 regions were amplified from genomic DNA by multiplex PCR. Genomic DNA extracted from each cell subset was distributed evenly over all wells of several immunoSEQ 96-well plates, and each plate served as one replicate. Each replicate PCR for sorted subsets received around 210 ng genomic DNA, equal to around 32,000 T cell genomes. Purified libraries were quantified with a Qubit 3.0 fluorometer, sized on a Bioanalyzer 2100, and re-quantified with the KAPA Library Quantification kit. Every immunoSEQ 96-well plate was sequenced on a separate single-read 150-cycle Illumina NextSeq 550 flow cell. In the original analysis: Because only junctional sequences without quality scores were contained in the immunoSEQ output, filtering matching that applied to full-length reads could not be performed. To assign V/J genes and CDR3, sequences were annotated against IMGT germline references using PyIR, a Python wrapper for IgBLAST v1.9. Reads were removed for weak V/J assignments (E-value above 1e-6), missing CDR3, stop codons, out-of-frame junctions, or ambiguous translated residues. V3J clonotypes were defined by identical inferred V gene, J gene, and CDR3 amino acid sequence. Percentage overlap between repertoires was calculated by dividing the number of shared unique clonotypes by the size of the smaller repertoire. Three approaches were used to assess repertoire richness: RTK rarefaction, the Chao1 estimator, and Recon v2.1 estimates of unobserved clonotypes. Generation probabilities were computed with OLGA for all TCRbeta clonotypes obtained by the gDNA method from a handful of donors. Sourced from immuneACCESS, this table was stored by TCRdb with only in-frame sequences that have V and J called. A share of the clones is absent; for the studies checked, an unresolved V gene accounts for under half, and the remainder has no known explanation. The DNA was the basis for D and trimming; V, J and clone size are from that table. Recorded for this sample are about 2 million clones; about 95% of them occurred a single time. The ten largest clones take up around 1% of the sample.

CD8 naive samples were CD45RO-negative cells positively selected for CCR7, giving a CD45RA+CCR7+ population that excluded TemRA cells. The donors were healthy, HIV-negative adults with no recently reported acute infections or vaccinations. Every donor was a Caucasian adult living in Nashville, Tennessee, USA. After blood collection by leukapheresis, PBMCs were isolated using Ficoll-Histopaque density gradient centrifugation and then cryopreserved in the vapor phase of liquid nitrogen. Purity and quantity of every magnetically sorted T cell population were checked by analytical flow cytometry. Genomic DNA was isolated from every sorted fraction and measured by UV absorbance on a Nanodrop 2000c. From the cysteine up to the phenylalanine, the CDR3 has a length of 12 residues. The entry retains the CDR3 DNA only, 36 bases that are in frame from base 1. V and J lose 6 bases and 11 bases, and a span of 11 bases separates them. The CDR1 and CDR2 encoded by the germline V gene are MNHNS and SASEGT.

Details on this clone: This clone's antigen is unknown. No base quality values were provided; no much bigger clone lies one nucleotide off.

The specimen was naive CD8+ T cells sorted from blood. This sample's cell subset or site label indicates: CD45RA+CCR7+. The clonotype comes from a man younger than 35 in good health. The rearranged segments are TRBV6-1 and TRBJ1-6; D gene: possibly TRBD1, on 5 matching bases. The DNA is as follows: TGTGCCAGCAGCGACGGACAACCACCCCTCCACTTT. It translates as CASSDGQPPLHF.